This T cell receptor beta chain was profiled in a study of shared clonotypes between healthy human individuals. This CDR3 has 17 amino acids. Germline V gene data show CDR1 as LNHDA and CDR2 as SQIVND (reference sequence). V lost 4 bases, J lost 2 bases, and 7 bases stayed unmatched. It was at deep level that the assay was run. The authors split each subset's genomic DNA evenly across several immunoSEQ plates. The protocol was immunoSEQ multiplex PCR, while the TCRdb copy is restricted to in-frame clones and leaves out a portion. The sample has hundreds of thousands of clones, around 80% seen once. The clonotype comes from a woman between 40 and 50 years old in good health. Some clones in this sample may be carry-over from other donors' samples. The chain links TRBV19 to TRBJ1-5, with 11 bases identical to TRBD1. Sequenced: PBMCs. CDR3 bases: TGTGCCAGTAGTACCCCGGGGACAGGGGGGGGCAATCAGCCCCAGCATTTT. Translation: CASSTPGTGGGNQPQHF.